The table lists the clone carrying this T cell receptor (beta chain) with a count of one. The V and J ends lost 1 base and 3 bases respectively, with 5 bases between them. This CDR3 has 13 residues. The germline gives CDR1 SNHLY, CDR2 FYNNEI. The sample is drawn from a study of cytomegalovirus exposure and HLA in healthy donors. PCR amplification relied on 60 Vbeta primers (plus 13 Jbeta primers). Sequencing used immunoSEQ multiplex PCR; TCRdb keeps in-frame clones, though not all of them. The sample shows about 110,000 clones, roughly 72% of them seen only once. The chain links TRBV2 to TRBJ2-3, with D possibly matching TRBD2 (5 bases). Material: PBMCs. This receptor was identified in a man aged 30 to 39 in good health and CMV-seronegative. CDR3 in DNA: TGTGCCAGCAGTGAAGGAGGGACAGATACGCAGTATTTT. This gives the protein CASSEGGTDTQYF.